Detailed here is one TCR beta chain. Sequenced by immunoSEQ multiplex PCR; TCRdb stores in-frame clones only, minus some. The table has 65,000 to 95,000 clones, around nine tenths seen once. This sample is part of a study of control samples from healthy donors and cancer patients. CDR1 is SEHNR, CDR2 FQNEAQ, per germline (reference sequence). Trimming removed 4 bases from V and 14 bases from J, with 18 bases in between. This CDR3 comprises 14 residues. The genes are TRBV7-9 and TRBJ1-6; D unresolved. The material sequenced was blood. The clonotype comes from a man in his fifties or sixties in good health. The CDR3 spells CASSSTLSLISLHF. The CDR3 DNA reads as TGTGCCAGCAGCTCCACTCTCAGCCTGATCTCCCTCCACTTT.